Each of the 6 T cell receptor beta chains below was sequenced from the same sample in a study of T cells after posttransplantation cyclophosphamide. Clones were read by immunoSEQ multiplex PCR, and TCRdb kept only the in-frame ones, dropping some. Recorded here are about 14,000 clones, none singletons. Cyclophosphamide on days +3 and +4 followed busulfan-fludarabine conditioning and a marrow graft. The specimen was PBMCs, collected 1162 days after allogeneic stem cell transplant with posttransplant cyclophosphamide. Every receptor here comes from a female patient aged 35-55 years who received an allogeneic stem cell transplant from a related donor, was CMV-positive, and had no GVHD. Some T cells could come from the graft donor.

The V call is TRBV10-3, the J call TRBJ2-5; 7 nucleotides align to TRBD1. With V trimmed by 5 bases and J by 2 bases, 2 bases remained unmatched. The CDR3 runs to 13 residues. The V gene's germline CDR1 is ENHRY and CDR2 SYGVKD. The CDR3 nucleotides read TGTGCCATCAGTAGGGGGCGTCAAGAGACCCAGTACTTC. Amino acids: CAISRGRQETQYF.

This clone occurred many times. In DNA form, the CDR3 reads TGTGCCAGCAGCTCCTGGACAGGCTACGAGCAGTACTTC. Translating it yields CASSSWTGYEQYF. The rearrangement links TRBV7-9 to TRBJ2-7; TRBD1 matches at 7 bases. CDR1 and CDR2 (germline): SEHNR, FQNEAQ (reference sequence). The CDR3 contains 13 residues. Losses at the gene ends were 4 bases for V and 3 bases for J; bases not matched to a gene: 3.

On this clone itself: The junction departs from germline at one end; a sequencing error may be responsible. The genes are TRBV7-2 and TRBJ2-5; 7 nucleotides match TRBD1. This CDR3 has 16 amino acids. Germline V CDR1 and CDR2: SGHTA, FQGNSA. CDR3 protein: CASSHDGTAYQEAQYF. The CDR3 DNA sequence: TGTGCCAGCAGCCACGATGGGACAGCTTACCAAGAGGCCCAGTACTTC.

This clone came up a few times. The rearrangement joins TRBV5-1 to TRBJ2-3; TRBD2 matches at 8 bases. This CDR3 region has 16 residues. The germline CDR1 and CDR2 sequences are SGHRS and YFSETQ. Trimming removed 3 bases from V and 0 bases from J; junction bases left unmatched: 6. DNA for the CDR3: TGCGCCAGCAGCTACCAGCGGGGGTCTAGCACAGATACGCAGTATTTT. Translation: CASSYQRGSSTDTQYF. Drawing the rest from reference TRBV5-1 and TRBJ2-3, the complete variable domain is KAGVTQTPRYLIKTRGQQVTLSCSPISGHRSVSWYQQTPGQGLQFLFEYFSETQRNKGNFPGRFSGRQFSNSRSEMNVSTLELGDSALYLCASSYQRGSSTDTQYFGPGTRLTVL.

This clone was seen ten or more times. This chain uses TRBV10-1 with TRBJ2-2; 9 bases line up with TRBD1. The CDR3 sequence is 16 residues long. Germline CDR1 reads WNHNN; CDR2 reads SYGVQD (reference sequence). Losses at the gene ends were 6 bases for V and 5 bases for J; bases not matched to a gene: 10. The CDR3 DNA reads TGCGCCAGCAGCCCGGGGGGACAGGGTCGGACCGGGGAGCTGTTTTTT. This codes for CASSPGGQGRTGELFF.

This clone was recorded at least ten times. The V call is TRBV5-1, the J call TRBJ2-1, with 13 bases aligning to TRBD2. The CDR3 loop spans 17 amino acids. Trimming at V came to 0 bases and at J to 6 bases, leaving 6 bases not matched to a gene. Germline V gene data show CDR1 as SGHRS and CDR2 as YFSETQ. The CDR3 spells CASSLGWTSGGSNEQFF. In nucleotides, the CDR3 is TGCGCCAGCAGCTTGGGTTGGACTAGCGGGGGTTCCAATGAGCAGTTCTTC.